This TCR beta chain came from a study of blood T cell repertoires in COVID-19. Overall study: Acute and convalescent COVID-19 samples came from the United States, Italy and Spain. PBMCs, B-cell-depleted T cells, or T cells were the source of the cDNA or gDNA that made up the material.

Authors' data handling: Amplifying reference gene primers gave estimates of nucleated cell counts. TCRdb's table, derived via immunoSEQ multiplex PCR, lists solely in-frame clones and lacks some. The V and J calls and clone size come from that table; D and trimming were worked out from the DNA. The sample lists tens of thousands of clones, roughly 65% occurring once. The CDR3 length is 15 residues. Germline V gene lookup returns CDR1 SEHNR and CDR2 FQNEAQ (reference sequence). The V gene end was trimmed by 5 bases and the J gene end by 9 bases; junction bases not matched to a gene: 7. The rearrangement joins TRBV7-9 to TRBJ2-1; 13 nucleotides line up with TRBD2. This sequence originates from a human donor in a cohort sampled during active COVID-19. Sequenced sample: peripheral blood. The CDR3 sequence: CASSAPGLAGTEQFF. CDR3 nucleotides: TGTGCCAGCAGCGCCCCGGGACTAGCGGGAACTGAGCAGTTCTTC.